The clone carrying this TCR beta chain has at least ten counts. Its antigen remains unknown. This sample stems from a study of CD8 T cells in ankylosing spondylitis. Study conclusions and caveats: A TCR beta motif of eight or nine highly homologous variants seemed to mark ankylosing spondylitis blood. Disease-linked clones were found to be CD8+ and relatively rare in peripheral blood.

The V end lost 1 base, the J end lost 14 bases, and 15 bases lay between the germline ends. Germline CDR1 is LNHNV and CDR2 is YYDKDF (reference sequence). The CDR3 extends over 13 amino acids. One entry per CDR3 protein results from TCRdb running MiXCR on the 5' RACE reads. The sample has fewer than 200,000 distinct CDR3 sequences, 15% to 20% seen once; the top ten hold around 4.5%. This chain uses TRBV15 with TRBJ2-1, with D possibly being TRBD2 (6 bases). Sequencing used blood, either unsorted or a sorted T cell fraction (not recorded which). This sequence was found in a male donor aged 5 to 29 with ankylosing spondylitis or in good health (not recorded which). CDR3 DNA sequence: TGTGCCACCAGCAGAGGCGGGACGGGTCGTGAGTTCTTC. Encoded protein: CATSRGGTGREFF.